Listed here is a single T cell receptor (beta chain). Its antigen is unknown. V dropped 0 bases and J dropped 4 bases, with 15 bases sitting between them. CDR3 length equals 16 residues. The V gene's germline CDR1 is SGHVS and CDR2 FQNEAQ. The method was immunoSEQ multiplex PCR; TCRdb's version includes in-frame clones alone and lacks a portion of them. The table records 130,000 or so clones, around 88% of them present only once. This entry belongs to a study of T cell responses to AZD1222 COVID-19 vaccine. Regarding the study as a whole: Recipients of two AZD1222 doses showed rising Spike-specific TCR breadth and depth. White British people made up most donors, females outnumbered males, and clonal diversity was possibly underestimated. Among those given AZD1222, only 6 or 7 were seropositive at baseline. Repertoire sampling occurred only after the peak T cell response.

The genes are TRBV7-8 and TRBJ1-1; no clear D gene. The TCR was taken from an adult in good health. This material consisted of peripheral blood, taken on day 0 of MenACWY control vaccination. The CDR3 DNA sequence: TGTGCCAGCAGCTTAGCCCTGCAAGGACGGGGCACTGAAGCTTTCTTT. It codes for CASSLALQGRGTEAFF.